These 20 T cell receptor beta chains came from one sample sequenced in a study of shared clonotypes between healthy human individuals. The table came from immunoSEQ multiplex PCR; TCRdb's copy has only in-frame clones and leaves some out. This table holds about 680,000 clones, 73% found once. What was sequenced was memory CD4+ T cells sorted from blood. Regarding subset: CD45RA-negative fraction. These receptors came from a woman in her 30s in good health.

The chain employs TRBV4-1 and TRBJ2-7, with D unclear. The germline V gene has CDR1 MGHRA and CDR2 YSYEKL. The CDR3 length is 13 residues. V dropped 5 bases and J dropped 0 bases, with 8 bases sitting between them. The CDR3: CASSETASYEQYF. For the CDR3, the DNA is TGCGCCAGCAGCGAAACGGCCTCCTACGAGCAGTACTTC.

This clone was observed at least ten times. The chain has TRBV4-1 and TRBJ2-2; no reliable D call. The germline CDR1 and CDR2 sequences are MGHRA and YSYEKL. The CDR3 extends over 13 amino acids. V lost 4 bases, J lost 5 bases, and 8 bases lay in between. CDR3 sequence reads: CASSLEGTGELFF. As DNA, the CDR3 is TGCGCCAGCAGCCTAGAAGGAACCGGGGAGCTGTTTTTT.

V usage is TRBV7-2 and J usage is TRBJ2-2; D possibly corresponds to TRBD2 (6 bases). Germline-derived CDR1 and CDR2 are SGHTA and FQGNSA. V was clipped by 2 bases and J by 0 bases, with 13 bases between them. The CDR3 loop spans 17 amino acids. CDR3 sequence: CASSLRGSRPNTGELFF. As DNA, the CDR3 is TGTGCCAGCAGCTTACGGGGGTCGCGCCCGAACACCGGGGAGCTGTTTTTT. Full variable domain (rest looked up from reference TRBV7-2 and TRBJ2-2): GAGVSQSPSNKVTEKGKDVELRCDPISGHTALYWYRQSLGQGLEFLIYFQGNSAPDKSGLPSDRFSAERTGGSVSTLTIQRTQQEDSAVYLCASSLRGSRPNTGELFFGEGSRLTVL.

The chain combines TRBV4-2 with TRBJ2-1, with 11 bases aligning to TRBD2. CDR3 length: 16 residues. The germline V gene encodes CDR1 LGHNA and CDR2 YNFKEQ. J gave up 6 bases and V 2 bases, and 6 bases lay outside the gene matches. CDR3 bases: TGTGCCAGCAGCCAACAAGCACTAGCGGGAGCCAATGAGCAGTTCTTC. It codes for CASSQQALAGANEQFF.

For this clone: The sample contains more than one DNA sequence encoding this CDR3. The V call is TRBV5-1, the J call TRBJ1-1, with 9 bases identical to TRBD1. This CDR3 comprises 14 residues. Germline V lookup: CDR1 SGHRS, CDR2 YFSETQ. The V and J ends lost 3 bases and 2 bases, in that order; junction bases with no gene match: 2. The CDR3 loop is CASSWGQGNTEAFF. CDR3 in DNA: TGCGCCAGCAGCTGGGGACAGGGAAACACTGAAGCTTTCTTT.

The CDR3 DNA reads TGCGCCAGCAGCGCTGGGGACACCCTTGGCACTGAAGCTTTCTTT. It specifies CASSAGDTLGTEAFF. This chain uses TRBV5-1 with TRBJ1-1; perhaps TRBD1 as D (6 bases). The CDR3 runs 15 residues. V was shortened by 4 bases and J by 4 bases, with 17 bases between the two germline ends. CDR1 is SGHRS and CDR2 is YFSETQ in the germline V gene.

A single count supports this clone. This rearrangement joins TRBV28 to TRBJ1-1; TRBD1 is a possible D gene (6 bases). Trimming took 7 bases from V and 6 from J, leaving 12 bases between them. The CDR3 loop spans 12 amino acids. Germline V gene sequence: CDR1 MDHEN, CDR2 SYDVKM. The CDR3, as DNA: TGTGCCAGCAAGGTAGGGGGAGCTGAAGCTTTCTTT. Encoded protein: CASKVGGAEAFF. Together with reference TRBV28 and TRBJ1-1, the CDR3 gives the full variable domain: DVKVTQSSRYLVKRTGEKVFLECVQDMDHENMFWYRQDPGLGLRLIYFSYDVKMKEKGDIPEGYSVSREKKERFSLILESASTNQTSMYLCASKVGGAEAFFGQGTRLTVV.

J is TRBJ2-7 and V is TRBV5-1, with D perhaps matching TRBD1 or TRBD2 (6 bases each). Germline CDR1 SGHRS, CDR2 YFSETQ. With 2 bases removed from V and 4 bases from J, the gap between germline ends came to 16 bases. The CDR3 has 15 residues. The CDR3 loop reads CASSFGGGSEYEQYF. The CDR3 bases are TGCGCCAGCAGCTTCGGGGGCGGCTCAGAATACGAGCAGTACTTC.

CDR3 DNA: TGTGCCAGCAGTCCCAAGACCGGATACCGTCGATCACCCCTCCACTTT. It encodes CASSPKTGYRRSPLHF. The chain recombines TRBV28 with TRBJ1-6; D remains ambiguous. The CDR3 runs 16 residues. Trimming pared 5 bases from V and 10 bases from J, leaving 21 bases between. CDR1 is MDHEN, CDR2 SYDVKM, per germline.

This chain connects TRBV19 to TRBJ2-6, with unresolved D. Trimming took 6 bases from V and 0 from J, leaving 9 bases between them. In germline, CDR1 is LNHDA, CDR2 SQIVND (reference sequence). CDR3 size: 15 residues. DNA for the CDR3: TGTGCCAGTAGGGCCCTAGACTCTGGGGCCAACGTCCTGACTTTC. It yields the protein CASRALDSGANVLTF.

This rearrangement joins TRBV5-1 to TRBJ2-7; a possible D gene is TRBD1 (6 bases). The CDR3 sequence is 13 residues long. V was shortened by 4 bases and J by 5 bases, with 13 bases between the two germline ends. The germline V gene encodes CDR1 SGHRS and CDR2 YFSETQ. CDR3 sequence: CASSPGTTNEQYF. In nucleotides, the CDR3 is TGCGCCAGCAGCCCTGGGACAACGAACGAGCAGTACTTC.

This clone was counted many times. The chain couples TRBV6-1 to TRBJ1-1, with 9 bases aligning to TRBD1. The V gene's germline CDR1 is MNHNS and CDR2 SASEGT. V was pared by 5 bases and J by 2 bases, with 3 bases of the junction left unmatched. The CDR3 runs to 14 residues. CDR3 nucleotides: TGTGCCAGCAGTCCACAGGGGGCCAACACTGAAGCTTTCTTT. Its translation is CASSPQGANTEAFF.

The chain couples TRBV4-2 to TRBJ1-4, with 10 positions matching TRBD1. J gave up 8 bases and V 1 base, and 4 bases lay outside the gene matches. The CDR3 covers 15 residues. In germline, CDR1 is LGHNA, CDR2 YNFKEQ. Written as DNA, the CDR3 is TGTGCCAGCAGCCAAGGGTCGGGACAGGGGGAAAAACTGTTTTTT. Amino acid sequence: CASSQGSGQGEKLFF.

The chain couples TRBV11-2 to TRBJ2-3; 7 nucleotides match TRBD2. V was clipped by 6 bases and J by 8 bases; unmatched bases: 8. CDR3 length: 13 amino acids. CDR1 is SGHAT and CDR2 is FQNNGV in the germline V gene. As DNA, the CDR3 is TGTGCCAGCAGAGGCCTAGCGGTAATTACGCAGTATTTT. Translating it yields CASRGLAVITQYF.

For this clone: Other DNA sequences in the same sample also yield this CDR3. This chain joins TRBV4-1 and TRBJ2-2; 10 nucleotides line up with TRBD2. J lost 3 bases, V lost 1 base, and 5 bases had no gene match. This CDR3 spans 17 amino acids. Per the germline V gene, CDR1 is MGHRA and CDR2 is YSYEKL. The CDR3 here is CASSQGLAGGYTGELFF. In DNA, the CDR3 is TGCGCCAGCAGCCAAGGATTAGCGGGAGGCTACACCGGGGAGCTGTTTTTT.

The chain combines TRBV5-4 with TRBJ2-7; 7 bases are a match to TRBD1. After removal of 0 bases from V and 2 bases from J, the junction contained 8 bases not matched to a gene. The length of the CDR3 is 16 residues. Looked up from germline, CDR1 is SGHNT and CDR2 is YYREEE (reference sequence). CDR3 protein: CASSLGDRDLTYEQYF. CDR3 sequence (DNA): TGTGCCAGCAGCTTGGGTGACAGGGATTTAACCTACGAGCAGTACTTC.

The chain joins TRBV15 to TRBJ2-7; 13 bases map to TRBD2. The germline V gene encodes CDR1 LNHNV and CDR2 YYDKDF (reference sequence). The CDR3 is 17 residues long. The V segment lost 1 base and the J segment 2 bases; nucleotides outside the gene matches: 5. The CDR3 here is CATSRGGTSGIPYEQYF. In nucleotides, the CDR3 is TGTGCCACCAGCAGAGGAGGGACTAGCGGGATCCCCTACGAGCAGTACTTC.

The chain links TRBV28 to TRBJ1-5; a possible D gene is TRBD1 (6 bases). Germline values: CDR1 MDHEN, CDR2 SYDVKM. V lost 10 bases, J lost 4 bases, and 23 bases lay in between. This CDR3 comprises 16 residues. CDR3 amino acids: CATYRRRGVGNQPQHF. The CDR3 DNA reads TGTGCCACTTACCGGCGCAGGGGCGTTGGGAATCAGCCCCAGCATTTT.

The chain recombines TRBV5-1 with TRBJ2-2; TRBD1 aligns across 10 bases. From germline, CDR1 is SGHRS and CDR2 YFSETQ. The CDR3 totals 16 residues. V was clipped by 0 bases and J by 3 bases; unmatched bases: 2. The CDR3 sequence is CASSLGQGADTGELFF. DNA of the CDR3: TGCGCCAGCAGCTTGGGACAGGGGGCGGACACCGGGGAGCTGTTTTTT.

This clone has only one observation. The genes are TRBV6-1 and TRBJ1-5; D is ambiguous. Trimming left V 4 bases short and J 5 bases short, with 9 bases between. The length of the CDR3 is 13 residues. In germline, CDR1 is MNHNS, CDR2 SASEGT. The CDR3 bases are TGTGCCAGCAGTGGGGTACTAGATCAGCCCCAGCATTTT. This translates into CASSGVLDQPQHF.